This T cell receptor (beta chain) emerged from a study of cytomegalovirus exposure and HLA in healthy donors (dated by TCRdb to 2015 to 2018). Broadly, across the study: An earlier analysis of some 500 of the donors reported 250 to 350 Gb of sequence data and about 100 million unique TCR beta sequences from roughly 200 million T cells. Roughly five DR-DQ haplotypes were treated as single units for association and clustering because of strong linkage in the cohort. The genetic ancestry cluster associated with self-reported Caucasian donors included 70% to 85% of the roughly 400 genotyped donors. Across 300 to 400 genotyped donors of the cohort, an average of roughly 250,000 unique TCR beta nucleotide sequences per donor were sequenced, and roughly 20% of those sequences were non-productive. Around 330 gigabases of sequencing data and around 85 million unique TCR sequences made up an early release that covered 640 HLA-typed donors. Typing coverage varied by locus: about 629-630 donors for A, B, C, DRB1 and DQB1; around 560 for DQA1; over 600 for DPA1; around 450 for DPB1. The study was designed to test whether signatures of past pathogen exposure could be identified by cataloging public T cell receptors. In a later genetic analysis, genome-wide SNP genotypes for about 65% of the 666 donors were used, and that subset was treated as a discovery cohort. HLA typing covered class I and class II loci at four-digit resolution. Alongside the repertoire data, information on donor age, sex, ethnicity and CMV serostatus was compiled. All discovery cohort repertoires had been generated on a single sequencing platform. In the later analysis, no new phenotypic data were used to find candidate immune exposures; instead, reliance was placed on TCR beta sequences and their occurrence across donors. In addition to the first cohort of about 650 subjects, a separate validation cohort of 120 different subjects was used. The study combined high-throughput TCR immunosequencing, statistical association of individual TCRs with disease status, and machine learning to predict cytomegalovirus infection status. The T cell repertoires of 666 subjects were profiled by immunosequencing and related to cytomegalovirus serostatus. A later analysis re-examined previously published TCR beta repertoires from 610 or so donors and added high-resolution HLA genotyping to investigate patterns of TCR occurrence. An earlier analysis of 587 of the donors used high-throughput TCR beta sequencing to judge whether each TCR beta V gene segment behaved as functional or pseudogenic.

The paper's findings and limits, for the study overall: Several of the top co-occurrence clusters appeared to be linked to parvovirus B19, influenza, CMV and Epstein-Barr virus, according to a later analysis. A group of highly shared sequence variants was considered likely to be a technical artifact of the sequencing pipeline. While some public TCRs were present in many individuals, most TCR sequences turned up only very rarely across donors. In vitro tests confirmed that a few of the cytomegalovirus-associated TCR beta chains recognize cytomegalovirus antigens. According to a later analysis, most CMV-associated TCR beta chains appeared to be HLA-restricted, and the HLA associations seemed to be driven largely by CMV exposure. According to a later analysis, TCR association rates differed among HLA loci, with DRB1 alleles showing the most associated TCRs and HLA-C alleles showing the fewest. Assigning TCR associations to individual alleles was difficult when HLA alleles, especially DR and DQ, strongly co-occurred. The 87-base-pair reads could not distinguish some IMGT-functional V segments, including TRBV6-2 and TRBV6-3, so those segments were excluded. Compared with equally common non-associated chains, HLA-associated TCR beta chains in a later analysis were more clonally expanded and had lower generation probabilities. Sequencing depth was assumed to be roughly uniform across donors in the presence/absence analyses, though that assumption may not hold. A further reported finding was that TCR beta sequences accurately predicted the HLA-A and HLA-B alleles for most subjects in the first cohort. At a false discovery rate of 0.05, a later analysis linked approximately 18,000 TCR beta sequences to specific HLA alleles. In a later genetic analysis, a missense DCLRE1C variant was associated with V-gene and J-gene trimming of TCR beta chains, and the association was replicated in an independent cohort. The classifier was reported to diagnose cytomegalovirus status with high specificity and sensitivity in both the original cohort and the validation cohort. Correlated functional status among segregating V segments might be attributable to linkage disequilibrium, but an unknown experimental factor could not be ruled out. The only immune exposure information available for the cohort was CMV serostatus. A total of roughly 160 TCR beta chains were listed by the study as associated with cytomegalovirus. Over 15 rarely observed V segments, including chromosome 9 orphons, were excluded from the earlier analysis of just under 600 of the donors because counts were too low. Because HLA typing was unavailable for some donors at each locus, only the typed subset was used in association tests. The authors suggested that the approach could potentially be extended to other disease states and immunological phenotypes. In this cohort, only TCR beta chains were sequenced, and detectable features were limited by the absence of alpha or paired-chain data. In an earlier analysis of around 600 of the donors, most TCR beta V segments were observed in productive rearrangements about 90% or about 30% of the time, broadly matching IMGT annotations. In a later genetic analysis, fewer N-insertions in productive TCRs were reported among donors in an Asian-associated ancestry cluster than the roughly 700-donor mean.

For this clone: The antigen it recognizes is unknown. One base away there is no much larger clone; base qualities are not given.

In total, 666 healthy bone marrow donors made up the cohort. All cohort members were sampled while nominally healthy, although unrecorded immune exposures were likely present. The donor was CMV seronegative and belonged to the group of 352 seronegative cohort members. Every donor gave a peripheral blood sample, and the peripheral blood mononuclear cells from that sample were used for TCR beta sequencing. The Qiagen DNeasy Blood Extraction Kit was used to extract genomic DNA from the blood cell samples. The receptor library was made with the immunoSEQ multiplex PCR assay. For the multiplex PCR, a mixture combining 60 forward primers for TCR Vbeta segments and 13 reverse primers for TCR Jbeta segments was used. The CDR3 region of rearranged TCR beta genes was amplified from genomic DNA by a multiplex PCR assay. The amplified TCR beta libraries were sequenced on the Illumina HiSeq System as 87-base-pair reads. Concerning the study's data processing: A later analysis counted 75 million to 100 million unique TCR beta chains across the 690 or so repertoires, and 10 million to 12 million of these chains were shared by at least two donors. To remove PCR and sequencing errors, raw reads were error-corrected and collapsed into unique sequences using a nearest-neighbor algorithm that merged closely related sequences. To assign V, D and J gene segments, CDR3 sequences were aligned to IMGT reference sequences. For a sequence to be retained, at least a six-nucleotide match to both a V gene segment and a J gene segment was required. Rearrangements were classified as productive when the CDR3 lacked stop codons and remained in frame with V and J, and all other rearrangements were classified as non-productive. CDR3 was defined by IMGT convention, running from the second conserved V-encoded cysteine to the conserved J-encoded phenylalanine. Sequences without an unambiguous match to a single V gene segment were excluded from the earlier analysis of approximately 600 of the donors. In an earlier analysis of about 590 of the donors, a V segment was called functional when productive rearrangements were above 56.7%, and segregating when the standard deviation between donors exceeded 5%. To diagnose cytomegalovirus status from the catalog of TCR beta chain sequences, a statistical classification framework was built. V and J gene assignment, in a later analysis, came from comparing TCR nucleotide sequences with IMGT/GENE-DB human TR gene sequences. In a later analysis, CDR3 sequences and most-parsimonious VDJ recombination scenarios were assigned using the TCRdist pipeline. A later analysis defined each TCR beta chain by its CDR3 amino acid sequence plus V-gene family, and excluded reads lacking a unique V-gene family. In a later analysis, 450 to 600 highly shared, low-generation-probability nucleotide sequences were removed to address suspected cross-contamination and a sequencing artifact. A later analysis calculated a clonal expansion index for each public chain from normalized within-repertoire ranks of inferred template counts. Generation probabilities in a later analysis came from a VDJ recombination model fitted to out-of-frame rearrangements, and those results were checked against IGoR. Hypergeometric tests were used in a later analysis to score TCR-TCR, TCR-HLA and TCR-CMV co-occurrence, with a repertoire-size bias correction applied to the TCR pairs. To estimate false discovery rates, a later analysis permuted the HLA or CMV assignments 20 times. In a later analysis, co-occurring TCRs were grouped with DBSCAN, and TCRdist sequence similarity was added when clustering was performed within HLA-allele-positive subsets. Co-occurrence clustering excluded repertoires with fewer than 30,000 or more than 120,000 public chains, plus five with anomalous nucleotide sharing. The immuneACCESS repertoire file appears here via TCRdb, limited to in-frame rearrangements. These files lack a portion of the clones; in checked studies, under half of the deficit traces to unresolved V genes, and the cause of the others is not known. V and J calls and clone size follow that table, whereas D and trimming were derived from the DNA. This sample holds 100,000 to 150,000 clones; roughly 80% were observed only once. The ten largest clonotypes hold around 1.2% of the sample.

The CDR3 numbers 13 residues from cysteine through phenylalanine. Only the CDR3 portion is preserved as DNA: 39 bases, with reading frame beginning at the first base. CDR1 and CDR2 are drawn from the germline V gene: MNHEY, SVGAGI. V gives up 2 bases and J gives up 5 bases, and the segment between their germline ends measures 9 bases. The chain employs TRBV6-5 and TRBJ1-2, with TRBD1 tentatively as D gene (5 bases match). The receptor's source is a girl aged 2 to 9 in good health and CMV-seronegative. The specimen was PBMCs. The CDR3 region: CASSYRQGYGYTF. The DNA sequence follows: TGTGCCAGCAGTTACCGCCAGGGATATGGCTACACCTTC.